Given below is one T cell receptor beta chain in context. Its antigen is unidentified. The data derive from a study of beta chain features in type 1 diabetes. Averaging approximately 0.11 L, one heparinised blood draw was given by each donor. Each of the CD4+ naive, central memory, regulatory and stem cell-like memory populations was sorted via CD45RO/CCR7/CD25/CD127/CD95/CD27. Trimming removed 3 bases from V and 6 bases from J, with 33 bases in between. Germline assignment: CDR1 MGHRA and CDR2 YSYEKL. This CDR3 has 21 amino acids. Reverse transcribing all isolated RNA meant expressed TCRB transcripts were sequenced. Some clones are missing from TCRdb's copy, which holds only in-frame ones; the method was immunoSEQ multiplex PCR. The data contain 300,000 to 350,000 clones, roughly a fifth of them singletons. Study-wide findings and caveats: Compared to healthy donors, patients appeared to have naive, central memory and Treg TCRB repertoires that were more alike. VDJ junctions from patients with type 1 diabetes contained fewer insertions and more deletions.

This receptor was obtained from a woman aged 18-29 years in good health. The chain employs TRBV4-1 and TRBJ2-1; perhaps TRBD2 as D (5 bases). The sample taken for sequencing was naive CD4+ T cells from blood. Here the CDR3 reads CASSHPLGSGRKPRDPNEQFF. In DNA form, the CDR3 reads TGCGCCAGCAGCCACCCTTTGGGGAGTGGGCGGAAGCCCCGGGATCCCAATGAGCAGTTCTTC.